This T cell receptor (beta chain) was sequenced during a study of blood T cell repertoires in COVID-19. Study in general: Donors in the United States, Italy and Spain gave samples during acute or convalescent COVID-19.

In the authors' methods: By means of reference gene primer amplification, nucleated cell counts were estimated. Sequencing was performed with immunoSEQ multiplex PCR; in TCRdb, only in-frame clones are kept and a portion is missing. Clone size and V and J calls were adopted from that table, with D and trimming inferred from the DNA. The profile covers under 150,000 clones, with around 89% appearing a single time and 1.5% taken by the ten largest. The CDR3 covers 18 residues. After removal of 2 bases from V and 0 bases from J, the junction contained 12 bases not matched to a gene. In germline, CDR1 is SGDLS, CDR2 YYNGEE.

The sample comprised peripheral blood. The chain combines TRBV9 with TRBJ2-5, with 8 bases lining up with TRBD2. The TCR originated in a human donor in a cohort sampled during active COVID-19. CDR3 sequence reads: CASSVGGAGVKYQETQYF. Written as DNA, the CDR3 is TGTGCCAGCAGCGTTGGGGGAGCGGGGGTTAAGTACCAAGAGACCCAGTACTTC.